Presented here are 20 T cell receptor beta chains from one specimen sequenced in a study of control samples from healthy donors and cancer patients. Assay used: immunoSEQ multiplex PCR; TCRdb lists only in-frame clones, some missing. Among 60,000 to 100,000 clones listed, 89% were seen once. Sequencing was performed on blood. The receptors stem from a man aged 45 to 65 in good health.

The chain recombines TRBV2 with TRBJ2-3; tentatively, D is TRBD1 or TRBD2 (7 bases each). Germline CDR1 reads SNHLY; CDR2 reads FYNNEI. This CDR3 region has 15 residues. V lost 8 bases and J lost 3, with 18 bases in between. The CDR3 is CASGGRQGGTDTQYF. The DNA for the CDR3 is TGTGCCAGCGGGGGTAGACAGGGAGGGACAGATACGCAGTATTTT.

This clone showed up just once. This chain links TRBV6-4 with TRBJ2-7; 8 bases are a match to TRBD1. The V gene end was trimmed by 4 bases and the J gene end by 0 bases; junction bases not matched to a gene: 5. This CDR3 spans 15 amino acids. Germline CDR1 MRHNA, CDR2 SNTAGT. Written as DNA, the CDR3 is TGTGCCAGCAGTGCCAGACAGGGGAGCTCCTACGAGCAGTACTTC. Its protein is CASSARQGSSYEQYF.

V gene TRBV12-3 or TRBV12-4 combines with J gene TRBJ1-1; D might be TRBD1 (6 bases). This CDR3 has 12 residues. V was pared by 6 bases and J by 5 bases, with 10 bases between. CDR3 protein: CASRRDNTEAFF. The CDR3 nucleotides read TGTGCCAGCAGACGGGACAATACTGAAGCTTTCTTT.

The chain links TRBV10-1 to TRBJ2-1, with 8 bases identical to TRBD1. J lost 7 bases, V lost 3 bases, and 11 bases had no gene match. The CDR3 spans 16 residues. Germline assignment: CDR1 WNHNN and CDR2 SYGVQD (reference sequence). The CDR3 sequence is CASSESVGQGFNEQFF. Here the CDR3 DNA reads TGCGCCAGCAGTGAATCAGTCGGACAGGGATTTAATGAGCAGTTCTTC.

The CDR3 nucleotides read TGTGCCAGCAGCTCGACAGGGAACTATGGCTACACCTTC. This encodes CASSSTGNYGYTF. The chain recombines TRBV5-5 with TRBJ1-2; 7 bases agree with TRBD1. The CDR3 totals 13 residues. The germline V gene encodes CDR1 SGHKS and CDR2 YYEKEE (reference sequence). The V segment lost 3 bases and the J segment 2 bases; nucleotides outside the gene matches: 1. Drawing the rest from reference TRBV5-5 and TRBJ1-2, the complete variable domain is DAGVTQSPTHLIKTRGQQVTLRCSPISGHKSVSWYQQVLGQGPQFIFQYYEKEERGRGNFPDRFSARQFPNYSSELNVNALLLGDSALYLCASSSTGNYGYTFGSGTRLTVV.

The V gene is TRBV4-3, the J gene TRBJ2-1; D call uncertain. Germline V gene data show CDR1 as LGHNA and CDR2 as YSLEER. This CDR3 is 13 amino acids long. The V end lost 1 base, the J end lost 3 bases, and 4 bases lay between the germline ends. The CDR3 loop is CASSQAIYNEQFF. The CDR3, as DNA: TGCGCCAGCAGCCAAGCCATCTACAATGAGCAGTTCTTC.

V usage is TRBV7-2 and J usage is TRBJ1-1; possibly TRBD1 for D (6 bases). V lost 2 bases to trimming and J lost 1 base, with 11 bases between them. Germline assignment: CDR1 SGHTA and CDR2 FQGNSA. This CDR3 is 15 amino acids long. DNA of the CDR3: TGTGCCAGCAGCTTAAATCCAGGGGCGAACACTGAAGCTTTCTTT. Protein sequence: CASSLNPGANTEAFF.

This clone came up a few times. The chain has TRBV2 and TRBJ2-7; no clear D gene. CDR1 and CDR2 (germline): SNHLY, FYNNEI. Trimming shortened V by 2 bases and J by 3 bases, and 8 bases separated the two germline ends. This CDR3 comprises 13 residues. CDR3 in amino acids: CASSEPRNYEQYF. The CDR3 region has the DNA TGTGCCAGCAGTGAACCGAGGAACTACGAGCAGTACTTC.

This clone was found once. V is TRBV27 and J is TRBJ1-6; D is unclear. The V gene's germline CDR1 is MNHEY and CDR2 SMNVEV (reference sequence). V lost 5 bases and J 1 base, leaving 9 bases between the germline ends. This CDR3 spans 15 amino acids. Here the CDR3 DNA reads TGTGCCAGCAGTACTAGAAGGTCCTATAATTCACCCCTCCACTTT. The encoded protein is CASSTRRSYNSPLHF.

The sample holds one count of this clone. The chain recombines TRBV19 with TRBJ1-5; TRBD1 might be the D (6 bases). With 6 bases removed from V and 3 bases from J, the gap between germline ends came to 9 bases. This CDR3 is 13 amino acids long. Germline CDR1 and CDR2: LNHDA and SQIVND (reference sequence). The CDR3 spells CASRNRDNQPQHF. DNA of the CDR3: TGTGCCAGTAGAAACAGGGACAATCAGCCCCAGCATTTT.

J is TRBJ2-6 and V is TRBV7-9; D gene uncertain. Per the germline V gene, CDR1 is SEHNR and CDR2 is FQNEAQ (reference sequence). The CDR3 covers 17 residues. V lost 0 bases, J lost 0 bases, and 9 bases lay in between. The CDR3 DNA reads TGTGCCAGCAGCTTAGCGGCTTGGCTCTCTGGGGCCAACGTCCTGACTTTC. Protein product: CASSLAAWLSGANVLTF.

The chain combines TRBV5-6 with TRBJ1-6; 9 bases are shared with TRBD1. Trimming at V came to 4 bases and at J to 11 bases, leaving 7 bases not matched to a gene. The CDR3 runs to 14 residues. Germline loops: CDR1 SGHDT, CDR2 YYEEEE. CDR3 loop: CASSTRDRDAPLHF. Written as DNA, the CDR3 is TGTGCCAGCAGCACCCGGGACAGGGATGCACCCCTCCACTTT.

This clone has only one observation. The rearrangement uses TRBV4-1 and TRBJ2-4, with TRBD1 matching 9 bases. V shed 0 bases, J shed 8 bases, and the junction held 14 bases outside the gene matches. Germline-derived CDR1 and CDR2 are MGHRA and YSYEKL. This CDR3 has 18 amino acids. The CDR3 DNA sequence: TGCGCCAGCAGCCAAGATCACCCCGGGACAGGGCGCCTAGACATTCAGTACTTC. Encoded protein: CASSQDHPGTGRLDIQYF.

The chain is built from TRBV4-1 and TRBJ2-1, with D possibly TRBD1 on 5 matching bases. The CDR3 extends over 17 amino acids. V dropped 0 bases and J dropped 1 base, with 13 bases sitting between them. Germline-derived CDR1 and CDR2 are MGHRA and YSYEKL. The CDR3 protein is CASSQDGAGWSYNEQFF. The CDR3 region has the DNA TGCGCCAGCAGCCAAGATGGGGCAGGGTGGTCCTACAATGAGCAGTTCTTC.

The CDR3 spells CASSLGLAGGTGTQYF. CDR3 nucleotide sequence: TGTGCCAGCAGCTTAGGTCTAGCGGGGGGTACAGGGACCCAGTACTTC. This sequence joins TRBV7-6 and TRBJ2-5; TRBD2 agrees at 11 bases. Germline lookup yields CDR1 SGHVS and CDR2 FNYEAQ. The length of the CDR3 is 16 residues. J lost 7 bases, V lost 1 base, and 8 bases had no gene match.

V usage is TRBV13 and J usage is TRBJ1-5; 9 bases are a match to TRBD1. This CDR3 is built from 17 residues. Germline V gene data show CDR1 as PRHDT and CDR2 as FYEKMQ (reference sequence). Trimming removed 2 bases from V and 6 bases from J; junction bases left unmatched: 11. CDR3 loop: CASSLSGQGSFAQPQHF. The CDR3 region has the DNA TGTGCCAGCAGCTTATCAGGACAGGGGAGTTTTGCTCAGCCCCAGCATTTT.

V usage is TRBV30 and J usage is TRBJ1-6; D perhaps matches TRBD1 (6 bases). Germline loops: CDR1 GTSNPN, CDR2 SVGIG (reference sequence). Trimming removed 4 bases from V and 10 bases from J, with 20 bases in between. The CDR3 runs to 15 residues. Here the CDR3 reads CAWTIGLGGGSPLHF. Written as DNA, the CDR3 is TGTGCCTGGACCATAGGGCTGGGAGGGGGGTCACCCCTCCACTTT.

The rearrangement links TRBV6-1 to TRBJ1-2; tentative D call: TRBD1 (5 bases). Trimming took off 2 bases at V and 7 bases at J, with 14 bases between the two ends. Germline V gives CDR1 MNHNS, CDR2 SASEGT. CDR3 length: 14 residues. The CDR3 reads CASSEKSRGVGYTF. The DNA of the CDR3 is TGTGCCAGCAGTGAAAAGTCTCGAGGGGTTGGCTACACCTTC.

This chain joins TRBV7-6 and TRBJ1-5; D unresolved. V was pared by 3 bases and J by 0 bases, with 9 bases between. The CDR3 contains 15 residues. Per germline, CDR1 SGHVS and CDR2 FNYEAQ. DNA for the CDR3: TGTGCCAGCAGCTTGGGCGGCTATAGCAATCAGCCCCAGCATTTT. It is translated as CASSLGGYSNQPQHF.

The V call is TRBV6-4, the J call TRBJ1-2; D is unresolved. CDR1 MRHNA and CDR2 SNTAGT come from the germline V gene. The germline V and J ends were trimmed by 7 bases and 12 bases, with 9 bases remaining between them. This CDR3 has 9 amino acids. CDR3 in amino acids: CASTPWHTF. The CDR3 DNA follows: TGTGCCAGCACCCCCTGGCACACCTTC.